This T cell receptor beta chain was observed in a study of regulatory T cells in long-lasting Graves disease. General study points: Persistent-disease Graves' patients showed less TCR diversity than new cases.

Time point: newly diagnosed GD, antithyroid drugs for less than 3 months. With RNA extracted from PBMCs as input, the TCR library was made. Recruitment took place at an endocrinology department in Xi'an, China. CDR1 GTSNPN and CDR2 SVGIG come from the germline V gene (reference sequence). This CDR3 has 12 residues. J was trimmed by 6 bases and V by 6 bases; bases with no gene match: 5. Both iRepertoire HTBI primers and Arm-PCR of CDR3 regions were used to build the TCR beta libraries. TCRdb re-called the multiplex PCR reads through MiXCR, storing one row per CDR3 protein. The table has over 500,000 distinct CDR3 sequences, around 15% seen once. In regard to this clonotype: The antigen is unknown.

This sample also appeared in a second study, on T cells in Graves' hyperthyroidism and ophthalmopathy.

The V call is TRBV30, the J call TRBJ2-5; 9 positions agree with TRBD1. The TCR sequence derives from a woman in her 30s with Graves disease. The sequences come from peripheral blood mononuclear cells (PBMCs), collected at new diagnosis, from a patient treated with antithyroid drugs. The CDR3 DNA follows: TGTGCCTGCGACAGGGGGGTACAGACCCAGTACTTC. This gives the protein CACDRGVQTQYF.